Detailed here is one T cell receptor beta chain. This record comes from a study of blood T cell repertoires in COVID-19. Study overall: COVID-19 samples collected from the United States, Italy and Spain covered acute and convalescent phases. The analysed material was cDNA or gDNA that came from T cells, B-cell-depleted T cells, or PBMCs.

In the original processing: Scientists estimated how many nucleated cells there were by amplifying reference gene primers. Only in-frame clones appear in the TCRdb table, and some are missing; sequencing was by immunoSEQ multiplex PCR. Clone size and the V and J calls come from that table; the DNA yielded D and trimming. Of 150,000 or so clones in the sample, 82% were seen once. This TCR was recovered from a woman aged 70-85 years with acute or convalescent COVID-19. The sequencing input was peripheral blood.

The CDR3: CATSGNSYGYTF. The CDR3, as DNA: TGTGCCACCAGTGGAAACTCATATGGCTACACCTTC. The V and J genes are TRBV24-1 and TRBJ1-2; D not resolved. This CDR3 is 12 amino acids long. V was shortened by 5 bases and J by 5 bases, with 8 bases between the two germline ends. Germline CDR1 reads KGHDR; CDR2 reads SFDVKD.